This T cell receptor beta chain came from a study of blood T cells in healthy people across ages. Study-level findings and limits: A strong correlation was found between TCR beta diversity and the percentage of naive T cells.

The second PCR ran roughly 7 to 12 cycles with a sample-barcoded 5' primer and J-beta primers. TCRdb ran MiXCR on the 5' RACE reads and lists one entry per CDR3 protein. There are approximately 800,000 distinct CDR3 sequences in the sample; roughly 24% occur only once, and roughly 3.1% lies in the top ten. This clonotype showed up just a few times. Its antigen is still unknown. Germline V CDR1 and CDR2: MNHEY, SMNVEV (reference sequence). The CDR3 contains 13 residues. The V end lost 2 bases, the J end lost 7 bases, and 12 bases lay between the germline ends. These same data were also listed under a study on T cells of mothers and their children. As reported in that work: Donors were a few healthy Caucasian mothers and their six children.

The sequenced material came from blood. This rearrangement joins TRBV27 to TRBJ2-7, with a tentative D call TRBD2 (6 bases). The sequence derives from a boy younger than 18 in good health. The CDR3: CASSLGKGREQYF. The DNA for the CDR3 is TGTGCCAGCAGTTTAGGGAAGGGGAGGGAGCAGTACTTC.